The 22 T cell receptor beta chains below were found in one sample sequenced in a study of tumor-infiltrating lymphocytes in localized non-small cell lung cancer. TCRdb's table, derived via immunoSEQ multiplex PCR, lists solely in-frame clones and lacks some. In the table there are thousands of clones, more than 70% of which are singletons. The sample taken for sequencing was uninvolved lung tissue not adjacent to the tumor. The receptors here all came from a human donor with non-small cell lung cancer.

The J gene is TRBJ2-2, the V gene TRBV7-3; TRBD1 matches at 8 bases. Germline V lookup: CDR1 SGHTA, CDR2 FQGTGA. The trim removed 5 bases at V and 5 bases at J, leaving 4 bases unmatched. The CDR3 loop spans 14 amino acids. This CDR3 reads CASSRQGSTGELFF. CDR3 nucleotides: TGTGCCAGCAGCCGACAGGGGAGTACCGGGGAGCTGTTTTTT.

In this sample, this clone is large. J is TRBJ2-7 and V is TRBV27; D call uncertain. The V gene lost 4 bases and the J gene lost 3 bases, with 7 bases spanning the gap. Germline-derived CDR1 and CDR2 are MNHEY and SMNVEV (reference sequence). CDR3 length equals 12 residues. CDR3 protein: CASSSPLYEQYF. DNA for the CDR3: TGTGCCAGCAGTTCTCCTCTCTACGAGCAGTACTTC.

The chain recombines TRBV7-9 with TRBJ1-5; D is uncertain. Germline assignment: CDR1 SEHNR and CDR2 FQNEAQ (reference sequence). This CDR3 has 13 amino acids. Trimming left V 3 bases short and J 7 bases short, with 10 bases between. The CDR3 region has the DNA TGTGCCAGCAGCTTCCAGGAGGACCAGCCCCAGCATTTT. It specifies CASSFQEDQPQHF.

The rearrangement uses TRBV20-1 and TRBJ2-3; D gene unclear. V shed 5 bases and J shed 5 bases, with 8 bases lying between them. Germline V gene sequence: CDR1 DFQATT, CDR2 SNEGSKA (reference sequence). The CDR3 covers 11 residues. The CDR3 bases are TGCAGTGCTGAACCCGGAGATACGCAGTATTTT. Amino acids: CSAEPGDTQYF.

The chain joins TRBV7-3 to TRBJ2-5; D uncertain. Trimming left V 0 bases short and J 0 bases short, with 2 bases between. Germline CDR1 and CDR2: SGHTA and FQGTGA. The CDR3 runs 13 residues. CDR3 loop: CASSLTNQETQYF. The CDR3 nucleotides read TGTGCCAGCAGCTTAACGAACCAAGAGACCCAGTACTTC.

The CDR3 region has the DNA TGTGCCAGCAGCAAAGGACTAGCGGGAGGGCTGTTAGAAGAGCAGTACTTC. Amino acid sequence: CASSKGLAGGLLEEQYF. The chain is built from TRBV11-2 and TRBJ2-7; 15 nucleotides line up with TRBD2. The V gene end was trimmed by 5 bases and the J gene end by 7 bases; junction bases not matched to a gene: 12. The germline V gene has CDR1 SGHAT and CDR2 FQNNGV. The CDR3 extends over 17 amino acids. Full variable domain (rest looked up from reference TRBV11-2 and TRBJ2-7): EAGVAQSPRYKIIEKRQSVAFWCNPISGHATLYWYQQILGQGPKLLIQFQNNGVVDDSQLPKDRFSAERLKGVDSTLKIQPAKLEDSAVYLCASSKGLAGGLLEEQYFGPGTRLTVT.

The gene calls are TRBV5-6 and TRBJ2-7, with D possibly TRBD1 on 5 matching bases. The germline gives CDR1 SGHDT, CDR2 YYEEEE. This CDR3 contains 11 residues. The V gene lost 7 bases and the J gene lost 7 bases, with 12 bases spanning the gap. The CDR3 region is CASPQGKEQYF. CDR3 DNA: TGTGCCAGCCCCCAGGGTAAGGAGCAGTACTTC.

The chain couples TRBV6-1 to TRBJ2-3, with a possible D match to TRBD2 (6 bases). Germline V CDR1 and CDR2: MNHNS, SASEGT. V lost 3 bases to trimming and J lost 2 bases, with 12 bases between them. The CDR3 extends over 15 amino acids. CDR3: CASSDLGGDTDTQYF. CDR3 in DNA: TGTGCCAGCAGTGACCTGGGAGGCGACACAGATACGCAGTATTTT.

This chain uses TRBV27 with TRBJ1-1; D uncertain. Germline V gene sequence: CDR1 MNHEY, CDR2 SMNVEV (reference sequence). The CDR3 is 12 amino acids. Between the trimmed V and J ends, which lost 7 bases and 0 bases, there was a span of 6 bases. CDR3 DNA: TGTGCCAGCAAACAGCTGAACACTGAAGCTTTCTTT. This gives the protein CASKQLNTEAFF.

The V and J genes are TRBV28 and TRBJ2-7; 9 nucleotides line up with TRBD2. The CDR3 extends over 15 amino acids. Germline V gene sequence: CDR1 MDHEN, CDR2 SYDVKM. V was pared by 6 bases and J by 3 bases, with 9 bases of the junction left unmatched. CDR3 sequence (DNA): TGTGCCAGCAGCTTTTATAGCGGGAGAGGCTACGAGCAGTACTTC. Its protein product is CASSFYSGRGYEQYF.

The rearrangement joins TRBV6-6 to TRBJ2-6, with D possibly matching TRBD1 (6 bases). V was trimmed by 0 bases and J by 0 bases, leaving 6 bases between them. The CDR3 spans 16 residues. Germline V gene data show CDR1 as MNHNY and CDR2 as SVGAGI (reference sequence). The chain's CDR3 is CASSYSGGSGANVLTF. CDR3 nucleotide sequence: TGTGCCAGCAGTTACTCAGGGGGCTCTGGGGCCAACGTCCTGACTTTC.

The genes are TRBV11-3 and TRBJ2-5, with 11 bases fitting TRBD2. Losses at the gene ends were 4 bases for V and 4 bases for J; bases not matched to a gene: 11. This CDR3 contains 17 residues. Germline CDR1 and CDR2: SGHNT and YENEEA. CDR3 region: CASSSPTSGALGETQYF. CDR3 bases: TGTGCCAGCAGCTCCCCGACTAGCGGGGCATTAGGAGAGACCCAGTACTTC.

This clone was found a few times. The chain carries TRBV13 and TRBJ1-6; D perhaps matches TRBD1 (5 bases). The CDR3 totals 13 residues. Trimming removed 5 bases from V and 7 bases from J, with 9 bases in between. CDR1 and CDR2 from the germline V gene are PRHDT and FYEKMQ (reference sequence). The CDR3 protein is CASSPGGNSPLHF. CDR3 bases: TGTGCCAGCAGCCCCGGGGGAAATTCACCCCTCCACTTT.

The chain carries TRBV2 and TRBJ1-1; TRBD1 is a possible D gene (5 bases). This CDR3 has 14 amino acids. Trimming stripped 7 bases from V and 0 bases from J, with 12 bases between. Germline V lookup: CDR1 SNHLY, CDR2 FYNNEI. The CDR3 sequence is CASTPTVMNTEAFF. Written as DNA, the CDR3 is TGTGCCAGCACCCCGACAGTAATGAACACTGAAGCTTTCTTT.

The gene calls are TRBV6-5 and TRBJ2-3, with D possibly TRBD2 on 6 matching bases. Germline V gene data show CDR1 as MNHEY and CDR2 as SVGAGI. Trimming stripped 2 bases from V and 0 bases from J, with 6 bases between. CDR3 length: 14 amino acids. In DNA form, the CDR3 reads TGTGCCAGCAGTTACGGGGGGAGCACAGATACGCAGTATTTT. Amino acids: CASSYGGSTDTQYF.

This clone has only a few counts. The chain uses TRBV5-1 and TRBJ2-3; TRBD2 is a possible D gene (6 bases). Between the trimmed V and J ends, which lost 5 bases and 2 bases, there was a span of 12 bases. The length of the CDR3 is 14 residues. Germline CDR1 and CDR2: SGHRS and YFSETQ. CDR3 region: CASRVRGDTDTQYF. As DNA, the CDR3 is TGCGCCAGCAGGGTGCGGGGCGACACAGATACGCAGTATTTT.

This chain connects TRBV28 to TRBJ2-3; 7 nucleotides line up with TRBD2. The CDR3 spans 15 residues. V trimming: 5 bases; J trimming: 1 base; junction bases outside the gene matches: 6. CDR1 and CDR2 (germline): MDHEN, SYDVKM. The CDR3 sequence: CASSPALAGTDTQYF. The CDR3 DNA sequence: TGTGCCAGCAGTCCAGCCCTAGCGGGCACAGATACGCAGTATTTT.

This CDR3 reads CASRGTTSDTQYF. The CDR3 DNA reads as TGTGCCAGCAGGGGTACCACGTCAGATACGCAGTATTTT. The chain employs TRBV9 and TRBJ2-3; D not resolved. V was cut by 5 bases and J by 4 bases, with 11 bases left in between. Germline-derived CDR1 and CDR2 are SGDLS and YYNGEE. This CDR3 spans 13 amino acids.

This clone was observed a handful of times. The V gene is TRBV7-2, the J gene TRBJ2-6; 8 bases align to TRBD2. The CDR3 contains 15 residues. Losses at the gene ends were 1 base for V and 13 bases for J; bases not matched to a gene: 9. Per the germline V gene, CDR1 is SGHTA and CDR2 is FQGNSA. In nucleotides, the CDR3 is TGTGCCAGCAGCTTAGGCCCGAACGCGGGGGGTGTCCTGACTTTC. Encoded protein: CASSLGPNAGGVLTF.

The chain carries TRBV5-1 and TRBJ2-7; possible D gene TRBD2, 7 bases. The germline CDR1 and CDR2 sequences are SGHRS and YFSETQ. Trimming shortened V by 0 bases and J by 4 bases, and 17 bases separated the two germline ends. CDR3 size: 16 residues. This CDR3 reads CASSLAGGPRRYEQYF. In DNA form, the CDR3 reads TGCGCCAGCAGCTTGGCCGGGGGGCCCCGTAGGTACGAGCAGTACTTC.

The CDR3 region has the DNA TGCGCCAGCAGCCTAGACGGGACAGGGCGACTGAACACTGAAGCTTTCTTT. Protein: CASSLDGTGRLNTEAFF. J is TRBJ1-1 and V is TRBV4-1, with 9 bases aligning to TRBD1. This CDR3 comprises 17 residues. After removal of 4 bases from V and 0 bases from J, the junction contained 9 bases not matched to a gene. Per germline, CDR1 MGHRA and CDR2 YSYEKL.

The chain couples TRBV2 to TRBJ2-3; 13 bases fit TRBD2. Unmatched junction bases numbered 9, after V lost 4 bases and J lost 5 bases. Germline CDR1 reads SNHLY; CDR2 reads FYNNEI. The CDR3 covers 17 residues. As DNA, the CDR3 is TGTGCCAGCAGTGGAAGAGGAGGGACTAGCGGGGAAGATACGCAGTATTTT. Protein: CASSGRGGTSGEDTQYF. The variable domain in full, with the rest retrieved from reference TRBV2 and TRBJ2-3, is EPEVTQTPSHQVTQMGQEVILRCVPISNHLYFYWYRQILGQKVEFLVSFYNNEISEKSEIFDDQFSVERPDGSNFTLKIRSTKLEDSAMYFCASSGRGGTSGEDTQYFGPGTRLTVL.